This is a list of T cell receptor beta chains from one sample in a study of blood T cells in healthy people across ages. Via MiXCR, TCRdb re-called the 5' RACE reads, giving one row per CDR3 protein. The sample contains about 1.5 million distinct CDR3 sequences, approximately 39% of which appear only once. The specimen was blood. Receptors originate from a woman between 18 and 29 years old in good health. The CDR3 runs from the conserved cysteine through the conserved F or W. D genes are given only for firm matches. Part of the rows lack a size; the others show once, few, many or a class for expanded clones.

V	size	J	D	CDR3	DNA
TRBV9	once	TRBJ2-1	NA	CASSVASADSYNEQFF	TGTGCCAGCAGCGTTGCCTCAGCGGACTCCTACAATGAGCAGTTCTTC
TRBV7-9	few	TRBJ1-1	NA	CASSLSYARVNTEAFF	TGTGCCAGCAGCTTATCGTACGCCCGAGTGAACACTGAAGCTTTCTTT
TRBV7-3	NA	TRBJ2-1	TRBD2	CASSANSGGKLNEQFF	TGTGCCAGCAGCGCAAATAGCGGGGGAAAACTTAATGAGCAGTTCTTC
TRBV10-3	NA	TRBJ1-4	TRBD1	CAISAQGEEKLFF	TGTGCCATCAGTGCGCAGGGGGAGGAAAAACTGTTTTTT
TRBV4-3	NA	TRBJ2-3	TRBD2	CASSPRRDSGSTDTQYF	TGCGCCAGCAGCCCGAGGAGAGATAGCGGGAGCACAGATACGCAGTATTTT
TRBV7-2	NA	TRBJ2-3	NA	CASSPKAADTQYF	TGTGCCAGCAGCCCAAAGGCGGCAGATACGCAGTATTTT
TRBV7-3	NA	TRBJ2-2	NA	CASSLGTERELFF	TGTGCCAGCAGCTTAGGGACCGAGAGGGAGCTGTTTTTT
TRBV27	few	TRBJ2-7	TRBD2	CASSLRGSGSFSYEQYF	TGTGCCAGCAGTTTACGCGGTAGCGGGAGTTTTTCCTACGAGCAGTACTTC
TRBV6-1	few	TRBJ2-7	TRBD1	CASNHPDRPSYEQYF	TGTGCCAGCAATCACCCGGACAGGCCATCCTACGAGCAGTACTTC
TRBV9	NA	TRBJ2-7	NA	CASSVGTDLAALYEQYF	TGTGCCAGCAGCGTAGGGACAGACCTTGCGGCCCTATACGAGCAGTACTTC
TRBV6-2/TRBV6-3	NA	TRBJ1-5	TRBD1	CASRTGTGVVWGNQPQHF	TGTGCCAGCAGGACCGGGACAGGCGTCGTCTGGGGCAATCAGCCCCAGCATTTT
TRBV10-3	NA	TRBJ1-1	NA	CAISGPREKAWDGQEAFF	TGTGCCATCAGTGGGCCCCGCGAAAAGGCTTGGGACGGTCAAGAAGCTTTCTTT
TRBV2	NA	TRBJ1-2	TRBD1	CASSGQGGSYGYTF	TGTGCCAGCAGTGGACAGGGGGGAAGCTATGGCTACACCTTC
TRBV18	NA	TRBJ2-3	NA	CASSPEVATDTQYF	TGTGCCAGCTCACCAGAGGTGGCCACAGATACGCAGTATTTT
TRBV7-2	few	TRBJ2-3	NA	CASSPGRYSTDTQYF	TGTGCCAGCAGCCCGGGGAGGTATAGTACAGATACGCAGTATTTT
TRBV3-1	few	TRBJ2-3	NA	CASSQDWGAEDTQYF	TGTGCCAGCAGCCAAGATTGGGGGGCCGAAGATACGCAGTATTTT
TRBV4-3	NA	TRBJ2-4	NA	CASSQGPDIQYF	TGCGCCAGCAGCCAGGGTCCCGACATTCAGTACTTC
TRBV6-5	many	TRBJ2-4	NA	CASSHTGEAKNIQYF	TGTGCCAGCAGCCACACCGGAGAGGCCAAAAACATTCAGTACTTC
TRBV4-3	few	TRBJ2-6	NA	CASSQDVGTGANVLTF	TGCGCCAGCAGCCAAGATGTGGGGACTGGGGCCAACGTCCTGACTTTC
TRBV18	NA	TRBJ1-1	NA	CASSPLRDTEAFF	TGTGCCAGCTCACCACTAAGGGACACTGAAGCTTTCTTT
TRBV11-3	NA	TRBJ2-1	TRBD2	CASGSRGDNEQFF	TGTGCCAGCGGCTCCCGGGGGGACAATGAGCAGTTCTTC
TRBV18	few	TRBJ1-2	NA	CASSSPGVLNYGYTF	TGTGCCAGCTCATCGCCGGGAGTATTGAACTATGGCTACACCTTC
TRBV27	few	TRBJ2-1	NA	CASSSSPSVNEQFF	TGTGCCAGCAGTTCCTCTCCATCCGTTAATGAGCAGTTCTTC
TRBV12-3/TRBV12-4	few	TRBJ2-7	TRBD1	CASSRTGNYNEQYF	TGTGCCAGCAGTAGGACAGGGAACTACAATGAGCAGTACTTC
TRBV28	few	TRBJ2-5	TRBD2	CASSLGIAGVETQYF	TGTGCCAGCAGTTTGGGGATAGCGGGAGTAGAGACCCAGTACTTC
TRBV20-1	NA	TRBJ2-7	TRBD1	CSAFRDRYYEQYF	TGCAGTGCTTTCCGGGACAGATACTACGAGCAGTACTTC
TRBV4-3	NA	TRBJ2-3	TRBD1	CASSPGTGEPDTQYF	TGCGCCAGCAGCCCCGGGACAGGGGAGCCAGATACGCAGTATTTT
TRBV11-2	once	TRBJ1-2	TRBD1	CASSLGDRVRYGYTF	TGTGCCAGCAGCTTGGGAGACAGGGTCCGGTATGGCTACACCTTC
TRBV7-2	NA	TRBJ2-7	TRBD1	CASRRDRVSYEQYF	TGTGCCAGCAGGAGGGACAGGGTCTCCTACGAGCAGTACTTC
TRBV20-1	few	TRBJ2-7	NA	CSATRSPGDEQYF	TGCAGTGCTACCCGAAGCCCGGGGGACGAGCAGTACTTC
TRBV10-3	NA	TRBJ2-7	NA	CAITPGHSYEQYF	TGTGCCATCACCCCGGGACACTCCTACGAGCAGTACTTC
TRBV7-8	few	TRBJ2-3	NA	CASSQRTRGVRTDTQYF	TGTGCCAGCAGCCAAAGGACCCGAGGGGTTCGCACAGATACGCAGTATTTT